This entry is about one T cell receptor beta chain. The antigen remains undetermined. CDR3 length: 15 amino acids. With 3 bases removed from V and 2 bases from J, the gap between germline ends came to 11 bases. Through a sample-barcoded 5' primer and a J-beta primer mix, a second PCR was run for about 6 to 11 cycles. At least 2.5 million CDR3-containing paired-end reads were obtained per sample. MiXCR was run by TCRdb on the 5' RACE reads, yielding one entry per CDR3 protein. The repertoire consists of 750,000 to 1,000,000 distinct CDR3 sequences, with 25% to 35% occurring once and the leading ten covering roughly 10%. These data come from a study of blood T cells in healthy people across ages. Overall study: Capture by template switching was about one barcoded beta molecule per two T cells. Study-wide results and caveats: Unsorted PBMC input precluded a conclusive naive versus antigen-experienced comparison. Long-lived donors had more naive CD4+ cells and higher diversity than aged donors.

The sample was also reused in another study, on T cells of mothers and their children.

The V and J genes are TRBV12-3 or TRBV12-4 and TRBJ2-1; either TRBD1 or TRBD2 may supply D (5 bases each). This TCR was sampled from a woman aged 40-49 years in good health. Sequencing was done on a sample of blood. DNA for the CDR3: TGTGCCAGCAGTTTGGGGGACGCGACCTACAATGAGCAGTTCTTC. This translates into CASSLGDATYNEQFF.